This entry lists 20 T cell receptor beta chains sequenced from one sample in a study of T cells in Graves' hyperthyroidism and ophthalmopathy. What was amplified from RNA transcripts were TCR beta CDR3 regions. HTBI primers were the set used in a first-round RT-PCR of the TCR CDR3. Via MiXCR, TCRdb re-called the multiplex PCR reads, giving one row per CDR3 protein. The data show about 300,000 distinct CDR3 sequences, roughly 15% seen once. Sequencing used blood. The receptors were sampled from a woman aged 40 to 50 with Graves' hyperthyroidism.

The chain employs TRBV7-3 and TRBJ2-1; D could derive from TRBD1 or TRBD2 (5 bases each). Trimming removed 3 bases at V and 8 bases at J, with 20 bases between. CDR1 SGHTA and CDR2 FQGTGA come from the germline V gene. The CDR3 covers 16 residues. The CDR3: CASSFLPTRDGYEQFF. The CDR3 coding sequence is TGTGCCAGCAGCTTCCTACCCACTAGGGACGGCTATGAGCAGTTCTTC.

This clonotype was picked up many times. This sequence joins TRBV7-9 and TRBJ2-7, with D perhaps TRBD1 (5 bases). Trimming took 8 bases from V and 2 from J, leaving 10 bases between them. CDR1 is SEHNR and CDR2 is FQNEAQ in the germline V gene (reference sequence). This CDR3 has 12 residues. CDR3 DNA sequence: TGTGCCAGCCAAAGGGGAACCTACGAGCAGTACTTC. Its translation: CASQRGTYEQYF.

The V and J genes are TRBV19 and TRBJ2-7, with a possible D match to TRBD2 (6 bases). Germline V CDR1 and CDR2: LNHDA, SQIVND (reference sequence). Trimming removed 3 bases from V and 2 bases from J, with 8 bases in between. The length of the CDR3 is 13 residues. The CDR3 loop reads CASSMSSAYEQYF. CDR3 bases: TGTGCCAGTAGTATGTCTAGCGCCTACGAGCAGTACTTC.

In this sample, this clonotype turned up many times. The chain uses TRBV7-2 and TRBJ2-5, with 8 bases identical to TRBD1. CDR3 length equals 14 residues. Germline loops: CDR1 SGHTA, CDR2 FQGNSA. The trim removed 5 bases at V and 1 base at J, leaving 3 bases unmatched. The CDR3 nucleotides are TGTGCCAGCAGCCGGGACAGGTCCCAAGAGACCCAGTACTTC. This sequence encodes CASSRDRSQETQYF.

This clonotype was counted ten times or more. This chain joins TRBV3-1 and TRBJ1-2; D may be TRBD1 (5 bases). Germline V gene sequence: CDR1 LGHDT, CDR2 YNNKEL (reference sequence). The CDR3 consists of 12 residues. V shed 2 bases and J shed 12 bases, with 13 bases lying between them. The CDR3 region is CASSQSGPLHTF. In DNA form, the CDR3 reads TGTGCCAGCAGCCAATCGGGACCGCTCCACACCTTC.

This chain joins TRBV27 and TRBJ2-3; 9 bases are shared with TRBD1. The CDR3 loop spans 14 amino acids. Germline values: CDR1 MNHEY, CDR2 SMNVEV (reference sequence). Trimming took 6 bases from V and 4 from J; bases not matched to a gene: 5. CDR3 in DNA: TGTGCCAGCAGCCGGAGACAGGGGGCAGATACGCAGTATTTT. As protein: CASSRRQGADTQYF.

This clonotype was counted between two and nine times. V and J are TRBV19 and TRBJ1-3, with TRBD1 as a possible D gene (5 bases). The CDR3 consists of 14 residues. Germline-derived CDR1 and CDR2 are LNHDA and SQIVND (reference sequence). Trimming cost V 3 bases and J 7 bases, with 13 bases left between them. The CDR3 reads CASSILRDLNTIYF. The CDR3 nucleotides read TGTGCCAGTAGTATTCTCAGGGACCTCAACACCATATATTTT.

Turning to this clonotype: A much larger clone is a single base away; this may be a read error. CDR3 bases: TGTGCCAGCCGCGTAGGCGCACTAGCGGGAGCGGATACGCAGTATTTT. It translates to CASRVGALAGADTQYF. The V call is TRBV9, the J call TRBJ2-3; 11 bases line up with TRBD2. Germline V gives CDR1 SGDLS, CDR2 YYNGEE. The CDR3 is 16 residues long.

The V and J genes are TRBV6-1 and TRBJ2-3; D not certain. Germline V lookup: CDR1 MNHNS, CDR2 SASEGT. The CDR3 length is 13 residues. The germline V and J ends were trimmed by 3 bases and 3 bases, with 7 bases remaining between them. Written as DNA, the CDR3 is TGTGCCAGCAGTGATCTAGTAACAGATACGCAGTATTTT. This encodes CASSDLVTDTQYF.

This clonotype was counted ten times or more. The V call is TRBV6-1, the J call TRBJ2-7; D gene uncertain. Trimming pared 5 bases from V and 2 bases from J, leaving 10 bases between. CDR3 length equals 13 residues. Germline-derived CDR1 and CDR2 are MNHNS and SASEGT. The CDR3 loop reads CASSRIPPYEQYF. The CDR3 bases are TGTGCCAGCAGTCGCATTCCACCCTACGAGCAGTACTTC.

This clonotype was counted many times. The chain recombines TRBV29-1 with TRBJ1-1; D might be TRBD1 (5 bases). CDR3 length: 14 residues. Looked up from germline, CDR1 is SQVTM and CDR2 is ANQGSEA. With 6 bases removed from V and 4 bases from J, the gap between germline ends came to 18 bases. The CDR3 DNA reads TGCAGCGTCAGCCGGGACCTAACGGTCACTGAAGCTTTCTTT. It specifies CSVSRDLTVTEAFF. Together with reference TRBV29-1 and TRBJ1-1, the CDR3 gives the full variable domain: SAVISQKPSRDICQRGTSLTIQCQVDSQVTMMFWYRQQPGQSLTLIATANQGSEATYESGFVIDKFPISRPNLTFSTLTVSNMSPEDSSIYLCSVSRDLTVTEAFFGQGTRLTVV.

This clonotype was seen many times. The chain uses TRBV5-1 and TRBJ2-7; 10 bases line up with TRBD1. The CDR3 has 16 residues. Trimming cost V 2 bases and J 2 bases; bases outside gene matches: 7. Germline CDR1 and CDR2: SGHRS and YFSETQ. The CDR3 DNA reads TGCGCCAGCAGCTTACAACCCGGGACAGGGGCCTACGAGCAGTACTTC. It is translated as CASSLQPGTGAYEQYF.

The chain has TRBV20-1 and TRBJ2-7; D is uncertain. Germline loops: CDR1 DFQATT, CDR2 SNEGSKA (reference sequence). The CDR3 is 16 amino acids. V lost 4 bases and J lost 2, with 21 bases in between. This CDR3 reads CSATGLALRLPYEQYF. For the CDR3, the DNA is TGCAGTGCTACGGGCCTGGCACTTAGATTGCCCTACGAGCAGTACTTC.

The chain joins TRBV9 to TRBJ1-2; possibly TRBD1 for D (6 bases). The CDR3 covers 14 residues. The ends were cut back, 3 bases at V and 8 bases at J, with 17 bases in the middle. CDR1 is SGDLS and CDR2 is YYNGEE in the germline V gene. The CDR3 reads CASSGPGVSGGYTF. The DNA for the CDR3 is TGTGCCAGCAGCGGCCCAGGGGTCTCGGGGGGCTACACCTTC.

This clonotype was recorded many times. V gene TRBV12-3 or TRBV12-4 combines with J gene TRBJ2-2; no clear D gene. CDR3 length: 19 residues. Trimming removed 6 bases at V and 5 bases at J, with 28 bases between. CDR3 DNA sequence: TGTGCCAGCAGATCTGGCACTCGGCGGTCTGGCGTAAAGACCGGGGAGCTGTTTTTT. This gives the protein CASRSGTRRSGVKTGELFF.

This clonotype was recorded many times. The chain uses TRBV6-2 or TRBV6-3 and TRBJ2-1; 14 bases fit TRBD2. CDR3 length equals 16 residues. V shed 8 bases and J 2 bases; nucleotides not matched to a gene: 5. Germline loops: CDR1 MNHEY, CDR2 SVGEGT. The CDR3 sequence is CASGTSGRWAYNEQFF. For the CDR3, the DNA is TGTGCCAGCGGGACTAGCGGGAGATGGGCCTACAATGAGCAGTTCTTC.

This clonotype was recorded at least ten times. The chain uses TRBV24-1 and TRBJ2-5, with TRBD1 as a possible D gene (6 bases). Trimming removed 3 bases from V and 1 base from J, with 11 bases in between. The CDR3 sequence is 15 residues long. Germline CDR1 KGHDR, CDR2 SFDVKD. This CDR3 is CATSDTTGIQETQYF. The CDR3 DNA follows: TGTGCCACCAGTGATACCACAGGGATCCAAGAGACCCAGTACTTC.

Many counts were recorded for this clonotype. The V call is TRBV6-1, the J call TRBJ2-1; 12 nucleotides match TRBD2. Germline-derived CDR1 and CDR2 are MNHNS and SASEGT. V gave up 5 bases and J gave up 7 bases; unmatched junction bases: 3. This CDR3 is built from 14 residues. The CDR3 nucleotides read TGTGCCAGCAGTAAAACTAGCGGGGGGAATGAGCAGTTCTTC. Translation: CASSKTSGGNEQFF.

The chain couples TRBV5-1 to TRBJ2-1; D may be TRBD1 (6 bases). Germline assignment: CDR1 SGHRS and CDR2 YFSETQ. The CDR3 is made up of 13 amino acids. V lost 3 bases, J lost 5 bases, and 9 bases lay in between. CDR3 in amino acids: CASSWTVNNEQFF. CDR3 in DNA: TGCGCCAGCAGCTGGACAGTTAACAATGAGCAGTTCTTC.

This clonotype was recorded many times. The junction differs from germline at one of its ends, possibly a read error. V and J are TRBV6-1 and TRBJ1-5; weak D call: TRBD1 (5 bases). This CDR3 comprises 14 residues. From germline, CDR1 is MNHNS and CDR2 SASEGT. CDR3 in DNA: TGCACTGAAAATGGGGGGAATGAAGATCAGCCCCAGCATTTT. It yields the protein CTENGGNEDQPQHF.